This is a list of T cell receptor beta chains from one sample in a study of vaccination and CD4 T cells after COVID-19. These receptors lack a known antigen. TCRdb reanalysed the PCR reads using MiXCR and keeps one entry per CDR3 protein. The sample lists around 20,000 distinct CDR3 sequences; 58% were seen once. The specimen was CD4+ T cells from blood, cultured in vitro, collected before SARS-CoV-2 vaccination. The receptors were gathered from a human donor who had recovered from COVID-19. The CDR3 runs from the conserved cysteine through the conserved F or W. The D gene is left open where the match is weak. Some rows mark clone size as missing; the rest say once, few, many or name a class of expanded clone.

CDR3 protein	CDR3 DNA	J gene	D gene	V gene	clone size
CASSQDLQGWDPNYGYTF	TGCGCCAGCAGCCAAGATCTGCAGGGGTGGGATCCTAACTATGGCTACACCTTC	TRBJ1-2	-	TRBV4-3	-
CASSLGGHPSQETQYF	TGTGCCAGCAGCTTGGGGGGACACCCGTCCCAAGAGACCCAGTACTTC	TRBJ2-5	-	TRBV5-4	-
CASSMDEGQDMNTEAFF	TGTGCCAGTAGTATGGATGAGGGACAGGACATGAACACTGAAGCTTTCTTT	TRBJ1-1	TRBD1	TRBV19	once
CASSPGTGMNQPQHF	TGTGCCAGCAGCCCCGGGACAGGGATGAATCAGCCCCAGCATTTT	TRBJ1-5	TRBD1	TRBV7-6	-
CSARVRDNKNIQYF	TGCAGTGCTAGGGTCCGGGATAACAAAAACATTCAGTACTTC	TRBJ2-4	-	TRBV20-1	-
CASSLSGTNSNQPQHF	TGTGCCAGCAGCTTATCCGGGACAAATAGCAATCAGCCCCAGCATTTT	TRBJ1-5	-	TRBV7-2	-
CASSQGGRGNTIYF	TGTGCCAGCAGCCAAGGCGGTCGTGGAAACACCATATATTTT	TRBJ1-3	-	TRBV3-1	-
CASSYGGGQETQYF	TGTGCCAGCAGTTACGGGGGCGGACAAGAGACCCAGTACTTC	TRBJ2-5	-	TRBV6-5	-
CASSLLTSQEGTQYF	TGTGCCAGCAGCTTATTGACCTCGCAGGAGGGTACGCAGTATTTT	TRBJ2-3	-	TRBV7-9	-
CASSLRPSEAFF	TGTGCCAGCAGTCTTCGACCCTCGGAAGCTTTCTTT	TRBJ1-1	-	TRBV2	-
CASSRSQGDTEAFF	TGTGCCAGCAGTAGGAGCCAGGGGGACACTGAAGCTTTCTTT	TRBJ1-1	TRBD1	TRBV6-1	-
CASSLTIGHDVGSPLHF	TGCGCCAGCAGTCTTACGATAGGACACGACGTTGGTTCACCCCTCCACTTT	TRBJ1-6	-	TRBV10-2	-
CASSNEDTAGTQYF	TGTGCCAGCAGCAACGAAGACACCGCCGGAACCCAGTACTTC	TRBJ2-5	-	TRBV7-2	-
CATSAPDYTIYF	TGTGCCACCAGCGCCCCTGATTACACCATATATTTT	TRBJ1-3	-	TRBV24-1	few
CASSNPASTEAFF	TGTGCCAGCAGTAACCCTGCATCCACTGAAGCTTTCTTT	TRBJ1-1	-	TRBV6-1	-
CASSYYSITRLETQYF	TGTGCCAGCAGTTACTACTCGATTACTAGGTTGGAGACCCAGTACTTC	TRBJ2-5	-	TRBV6-2/TRBV6-3	-
CASSPRQAGSNYGYTF	TGTGCCAGCAGCCCCCGACAGGCAGGATCGAACTATGGCTACACCTTC	TRBJ1-2	-	TRBV5-8	-
CASSPGPQNTEAFF	TGTGCCAGCAGCCCGGGACCGCAAAACACTGAAGCTTTCTTT	TRBJ1-1	-	TRBV7-9	-
CASSFVRSYNEQFF	TGTGCCAGCAGTTTTGTTAGATCCTACAATGAGCAGTTCTTC	TRBJ2-1	-	TRBV12-3/TRBV12-4	once
CASSLLRDQPQHF	TGTGCCAGCAGTTTACTTCGGGATCAGCCCCAGCATTTT	TRBJ1-5	-	TRBV27	-
CSASGTVQETQYF	TGCAGTGCTAGCGGGACAGTCCAAGAGACCCAGTACTTC	TRBJ2-5	TRBD1	TRBV20-1	few
CASSRSGAIYEQYF	TGTGCCAGCAGCCGAAGTGGGGCCATCTACGAGCAGTACTTC	TRBJ2-7	-	TRBV11-2	-
CATPQPRPRPQPQHF	TGTGCCACCCCCCAACCTCGACCGCGCCCTCAGCCCCAGCATTTT	TRBJ1-5	-	TRBV6-1	few
CASSFNNYGYTF	TGTGCCAGCAGTTTTAACAACTATGGCTACACCTTC	TRBJ1-2	-	TRBV12-3/TRBV12-4	few
CASSSRLRQGGTEAFF	TGTGCCAGCAGTTCGCGGCTAAGACAGGGTGGGACTGAAGCTTTCTTT	TRBJ1-1	TRBD1	TRBV27	-
CASKADTQYF	TGTGCCTCTAAGGCAGATACGCAGTATTTT	TRBJ2-3	-	TRBV15	-
CSARDILADQETQYF	TGCAGTGCTAGAGATATTCTAGCGGACCAAGAGACCCAGTACTTC	TRBJ2-5	TRBD2	TRBV20-1	few
CASSVGTGNEQYF	TGTGCCAGCAGCGTAGGGACAGGGAACGAGCAGTACTTC	TRBJ2-7	TRBD1	TRBV7-9	-
CSARVGLAGSSRDEQFF	TGCAGTGCTAGAGTAGGCCTAGCGGGTTCCTCGCGCGATGAGCAGTTCTTC	TRBJ2-1	TRBD2	TRBV20-1	large
CASSLLAGGLNEQFF	TGTGCCAGCAGTTTACTAGCGGGAGGGCTCAATGAGCAGTTCTTC	TRBJ2-1	TRBD2	TRBV28	few
CASSNGPANTIYF	TGTGCCAGCAGCAATGGGCCGGCAAACACCATATATTTT	TRBJ1-3	-	TRBV7-9	-
CASSQDLLGLANYGYTF	TGCGCCAGCAGCCAAGATCTCCTGGGCTTAGCTAACTATGGCTACACCTTC	TRBJ1-2	-	TRBV4-1	-
CASSESGGLSNQPQHF	TGTGCCAGCAGTGAGTCCGGGGGCCTTAGCAATCAGCCCCAGCATTTT	TRBJ1-5	-	TRBV2	few
CASTKPGLAGTGELFF	TGTGCCAGCACTAAACCGGGGCTAGCGGGAACCGGGGAGCTGTTTTTT	TRBJ2-2	TRBD2	TRBV6-1	-
CAWSPTQGWGTEAFF	TGTGCCTGGAGTCCAACACAGGGCTGGGGCACTGAAGCTTTCTTT	TRBJ1-1	-	TRBV30	-
CASSKTQNTEAFF	TGCGCCAGCAGCAAGACACAGAACACTGAAGCTTTCTTT	TRBJ1-1	-	TRBV5-1	-
CASSLSGTTNYGYTF	TGTGCCAGCAGTTTGTCAGGGACTACTAACTATGGCTACACCTTC	TRBJ1-2	-	TRBV27	-
CASSGGWDGRRYGYTF	TGTGCCAGCAGTGGGGGGTGGGACGGAAGACGGTATGGCTACACCTTC	TRBJ1-2	-	TRBV27	-
CASSNMDEQYF	TGTGCCAGTAGTAACATGGACGAGCAGTACTTC	TRBJ2-7	-	TRBV19	-
CASSLGTAYEQYF	TGTGCCAGCAGTCTGGGGACAGCCTACGAGCAGTACTTC	TRBJ2-7	TRBD1	TRBV28	-
CASSHLPTSGSADTQYF	TGTGCCAGCAGCCACCTCCCCACTAGCGGGAGCGCAGATACGCAGTATTTT	TRBJ2-3	-	TRBV21-1	-
CASSLDAGGEQYF	TGCGCCAGCAGCTTGGACGCGGGAGGCGAGCAGTACTTC	TRBJ2-7	TRBD2	TRBV5-1	-
CASSQAAGSLSTGELFF	TGCGCCAGCAGCCAAGCAGCAGGGTCCCTAAGCACCGGGGAGCTGTTTTTT	TRBJ2-2	-	TRBV4-3	medium-sized
CASWRSSYEQYF	TGTGCCAGCTGGAGGAGCTCCTACGAGCAGTACTTC	TRBJ2-7	-	TRBV6-1	-
CATAVYGGAGELFF	TGTGCCACCGCGGTCTATGGGGGAGCCGGGGAACTGTTTTTT	TRBJ2-2	-	TRBV2	-
CASSLGGGGHSPLHF	TGTGCCAGCAGCCTGGGGGGTGGAGGGCATTCACCCCTCCACTTT	TRBJ1-6	-	TRBV7-2	few
CASSVDRGRQPQHF	TGTGCCAGCAGTGTCGACAGGGGGCGTCAGCCCCAGCATTTT	TRBJ1-5	TRBD1	TRBV6-1	-
CASSPGLATDTQYF	TGTGCCAGCAGTCCGGGACTAGCGACAGATACGCAGTATTTT	TRBJ2-3	TRBD2	TRBV6-4	few
CAISSGQGGEQYF	TGTGCCATCAGTTCGGGACAGGGGGGCGAGCAGTACTTC	TRBJ2-7	TRBD1	TRBV10-3	-
CASSWQGSQPQHF	TGTGCCAGTAGTTGGCAGGGGAGTCAGCCCCAGCATTTT	TRBJ1-5	-	TRBV19	few
CASRQPGTGSWEQYF	TGTGCCAGCAGACAACCCGGGACAGGGTCCTGGGAGCAGTACTTC	TRBJ2-7	TRBD1	TRBV27	-
CASSLRLAGYNEQFF	TGTGCCAGCAGCTTACGGCTAGCGGGATACAATGAGCAGTTCTTC	TRBJ2-1	TRBD2	TRBV7-2	-
CASSRRTGVSYEQYF	TGTGCCAGCAGTCGACGGACAGGAGTCTCCTACGAGCAGTACTTC	TRBJ2-7	TRBD1	TRBV2	-
CASSGVTNYGYTF	TGTGCCAGCAGCGGAGTTACTAACTATGGCTACACCTTC	TRBJ1-2	-	TRBV5-4	few